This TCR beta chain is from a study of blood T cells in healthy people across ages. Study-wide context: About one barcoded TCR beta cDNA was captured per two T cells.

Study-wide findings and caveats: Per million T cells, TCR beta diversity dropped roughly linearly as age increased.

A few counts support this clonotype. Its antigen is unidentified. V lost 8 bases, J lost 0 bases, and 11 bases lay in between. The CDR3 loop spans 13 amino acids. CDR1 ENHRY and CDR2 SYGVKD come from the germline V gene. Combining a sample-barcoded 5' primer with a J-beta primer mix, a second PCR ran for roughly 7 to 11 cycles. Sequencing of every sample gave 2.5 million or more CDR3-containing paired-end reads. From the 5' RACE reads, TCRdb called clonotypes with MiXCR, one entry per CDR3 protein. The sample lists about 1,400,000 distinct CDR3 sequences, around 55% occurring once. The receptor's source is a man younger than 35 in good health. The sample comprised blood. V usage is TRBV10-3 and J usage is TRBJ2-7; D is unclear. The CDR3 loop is CAIFHFDSYEQYF. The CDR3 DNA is TGTGCCATCTTTCATTTCGACTCCTACGAGCAGTACTTC.